The rows below give T cell receptor beta chains drawn from one sample of a study of OX40 agonist ivuxolimab in advanced cancers. Repertoires were generated with immunoSEQ multiplex PCR, while TCRdb's copy carries only in-frame clones and drops some. This table has roughly 74,000 clones, roughly 83% appearing once. The starting material was CD4+ or CD8+ T cells sorted from blood, obtained in a trial of the OX40 agonist ivuxolimab. The receptor set was obtained from an adult with an advanced solid tumor such as melanoma, head and neck, liver or kidney cancer. CDR3s include the opening cysteine and the closing phenylalanine or tryptophan. D genes are given only for firm matches. Not all rows give a size; the values are once, few, many and, for expanded clones, a class.

TRBV4-3	TRBJ2-3	TRBD2	few	TGCGCCAGCAGCCAAGATTCTGGGACTAGCGGGCCGAGCACAGATACGCAGTATTTT	CASSQDSGTSGPSTDTQYF
TRBV19	TRBJ2-1	TRBD1	NA	TGTGCCAGCGGACAGGGGGCTTGGAATGAGCAGTTCTTC	CASGQGAWNEQFF
TRBV18	TRBJ2-7	TRBD2	NA	TGTGCCAGCTCACCACCGCCGGGACTAGGTCACGAGCAGTACTTC	CASSPPPGLGHEQYF
TRBV7-2	TRBJ2-2	NA	NA	TGTGCCAGCAGCTTCTCGTCGGCAAACACCGGGGAGCTGTTTTTT	CASSFSSANTGELFF
TRBV28	TRBJ2-1	NA	NA	TGTGCCAGCAGTTCGGGAGACTACAATGAGCAGTTCTTC	CASSSGDYNEQFF
TRBV5-5	TRBJ2-1	TRBD2	NA	TGTGCCAGCAGCCTACTAGCGAGAGTGGATGAGCAGTTCTTC	CASSLLARVDEQFF
TRBV19	TRBJ2-5	NA	NA	TGTGCCAGTAGTACCGACCAGACCCAGTACTTC	CASSTDQTQYF
TRBV19	TRBJ2-7	NA	few	TGTGCCAGTAGTAGGGGTTCGGGAGCGTCCTACGAGCAGTACTTC	CASSRGSGASYEQYF
TRBV27	TRBJ2-3	NA	NA	TGTGCCAGCAGTTTATCGACTTATACAGATACGCAGTATTTT	CASSLSTYTDTQYF
TRBV5-6	TRBJ1-2	NA	once	TGTGCCAGCAGCCTGCCGATGTATGGCTACACCTTC	CASSLPMYGYTF
TRBV25-1	TRBJ1-4	TRBD1	NA	TGTGCCAGGGCGACAGGGGCTTGGGAAAAACTGTTTTTT	CARATGAWEKLFF
TRBV18	TRBJ2-1	TRBD2	NA	TGTGCCAGCTCACCAATGGCTAGCGGAAGCAATGAGCAGTTCTTC	CASSPMASGSNEQFF
TRBV28	TRBJ2-7	NA	NA	TGTGCCAGCAGTTCCGAACTAACGGGCTACGAGCAGTACTTC	CASSSELTGYEQYF
TRBV28	TRBJ2-4	NA	once	TGTGCCAGCTCCTTTCGGGCTGGAGGCAAAAACATTCAGTACTTC	CASSFRAGGKNIQYF
TRBV5-1	TRBJ2-3	NA	NA	TGCGCCAGCAGCCCTAGAGCGGAAGTGATAACAGATACGCAGTATTTT	CASSPRAEVITDTQYF
TRBV10-3	TRBJ1-6	NA	NA	TGTGCCATCAGTGACCCCCCTGGAGCTAGCTCCTATAATTCACCCCTCCACTTT	CAISDPPGASSYNSPLHF
TRBV28	TRBJ1-3	NA	few	TGTGCCAGCAGTTTAGCCAGGGGAAACACCATATATTTT	CASSLARGNTIYF
TRBV28	TRBJ1-5	NA	once	TGTGCCAGCACTTTGGGCGTGGGTCATCAGCCCCAGCATTTT	CASTLGVGHQPQHF
TRBV4-3	TRBJ2-7	TRBD1	NA	TGCGCCAGCAGCCAAGTGGCCCAGGGACAGTACGAGCAGTACTTC	CASSQVAQGQYEQYF
TRBV11-3	TRBJ2-7	NA	NA	TGTGCCAGCAGCTTAGACCCCTCCTACGAGCAGTACTTC	CASSLDPSYEQYF
TRBV6-6	TRBJ2-5	NA	NA	TGTGCCAGCAGTCTCCGACTGGATGGGACCCAGTACTTC	CASSLRLDGTQYF
TRBV11-3	TRBJ2-7	TRBD2	NA	TGTGCCAGCAGCTTAGGCCCTACGGCGGGAGATTACGAGCAGTACTTC	CASSLGPTAGDYEQYF
TRBV5-8	TRBJ2-3	NA	NA	TGTGCCAGCAGCTTCGGACTACCCACAGATACGCAGTATTTT	CASSFGLPTDTQYF
TRBV9	TRBJ2-5	NA	NA	TGTGCCAGCAGCACCCTCCTCCAGGGTAAAGAGACCCAGTACTTC	CASSTLLQGKETQYF
TRBV7-2	TRBJ1-3	TRBD1	NA	TGTGCCAGCAGTCGAATCACAGGGGCCTCTGGAAACACCATATATTTT	CASSRITGASGNTIYF
TRBV9	TRBJ2-2	NA	NA	TGTGCCAGCAGCTTGTGGGACGATCCGAACACCGGGGAGCTGTTTTTT	CASSLWDDPNTGELFF
TRBV11-3	TRBJ2-1	NA	NA	TGTGCCAGCAGCGGATACTCTGCTGAGCAGTTCTTC	CASSGYSAEQFF
TRBV7-2	TRBJ2-1	NA	NA	TGTGCCAGCAGCCCGCCGGGACGGAGCTCCTACAATGAGCAGTTCTTC	CASSPPGRSSYNEQFF
TRBV15	TRBJ2-3	TRBD2	NA	TGTGCCACCAAAATAGCGGGGAGCACAGATACGCAGTATTTT	CATKIAGSTDTQYF
TRBV29-1	TRBJ1-1	NA	NA	TGCAGCGTTGGTGTCAGAATGAACACTGAAGCTTTCTTT	CSVGVRMNTEAFF
TRBV19	TRBJ1-5	NA	NA	TGTGCCAGTAGTATATCAGCGGTTCAGCCCCAGCATTTT	CASSISAVQPQHF
TRBV6-5	TRBJ2-7	TRBD2	NA	TGTGCCAGCAGTTACTCGGGACTAGCGGGAGTCCACGAGCAGTACTTC	CASSYSGLAGVHEQYF
TRBV7-3	TRBJ2-3	NA	NA	TGTGCCAGCAGTCAACGGGACCCCCCAGATACGCAGTATTTT	CASSQRDPPDTQYF